The 26 T cell receptor beta chains below all came from one sample that was sequenced in a study of blood T cell repertoires in COVID-19. Profiling relied on immunoSEQ multiplex PCR, and the TCRdb table lists in-frame clones only, not all of them. The sample consists of some 74,000 clones, around 78% of them appearing once. The sample was peripheral blood. The receptors shown here come from an elderly woman with acute or convalescent COVID-19.

This clone was detected only a few times. V is TRBV10-3 and J is TRBJ1-1, with 8 bases lining up with TRBD1. The V segment lost 8 bases and the J segment 6 bases; nucleotides outside the gene matches: 11. CDR1 is ENHRY, CDR2 SYGVKD, per germline. The CDR3 runs to 14 residues. For the CDR3, the DNA is TGTGCCATCCTACCTGGACAGGGTTCTGCTGAAGCTTTCTTT. Translation: CAILPGQGSAEAFF.

This clone was recorded only once. The chain links TRBV6-1 to TRBJ1-2; 9 bases align to TRBD1. J gave up 2 bases and V 3 bases, and 7 bases lay outside the gene matches. Looked up from germline, CDR1 is MNHNS and CDR2 is SASEGT. The CDR3 has 16 residues. CDR3 DNA sequence: TGTGCCAGCAGTGATATATCGGGACAGGGAAACTATGGCTACACCTTC. Translating gives CASSDISGQGNYGYTF.

The chain links TRBV12-3 or TRBV12-4 to TRBJ1-5; D unresolved. The CDR3 extends over 13 amino acids. V was shortened by 1 base and J by 5 bases, with 6 bases between the two germline ends. DNA for the CDR3: TGTGCCAGCAGTTTAGGGGAGGATCAGCCCCAGCATTTT. Translating it yields CASSLGEDQPQHF.

The chain uses TRBV27 and TRBJ2-1, with a weak D call TRBD2 (6 bases). With 5 bases removed from V and 12 bases from J, the gap between germline ends came to 20 bases. Germline V gene lookup returns CDR1 MNHEY and CDR2 SMNVEV (reference sequence). This CDR3 is 14 amino acids long. The CDR3 DNA reads TGTGCCAGCAGTCTGGACTACCAGGCTTCAGGGCAGTTCTTC. Protein product: CASSLDYQASGQFF.

The V gene is TRBV5-1, the J gene TRBJ2-2; possibly TRBD2 for D (5 bases). CDR1 is SGHRS and CDR2 is YFSETQ in the germline V gene. This CDR3 has 15 residues. V was pared by 0 bases and J by 3 bases, with 9 bases between. The CDR3 loop is CASSLEGGYTGELFF. CDR3 bases: TGCGCCAGCAGCTTGGAAGGCGGGTACACCGGGGAGCTGTTTTTT. The full variable domain, rest sourced from reference TRBV5-1 and TRBJ2-2, is KAGVTQTPRYLIKTRGQQVTLSCSPISGHRSVSWYQQTPGQGLQFLFEYFSETQRNKGNFPGRFSGRQFSNSRSEMNVSTLELGDSALYLCASSLEGGYTGELFFGEGSRLTVL.

This chain joins TRBV19 and TRBJ2-1, with unresolved D. The CDR3 sequence is 11 residues long. Germline assignment: CDR1 LNHDA and CDR2 SQIVND (reference sequence). V shed 7 bases and J shed 6 bases, with 7 bases lying between them. CDR3 residues: CASTNSNEQFF. The CDR3 bases are TGTGCCAGTACCAATAGCAATGAGCAGTTCTTC.

Within the sample, this clone is medium-sized. The chain combines TRBV5-1 with TRBJ2-2; D perhaps matches TRBD1 (5 bases). Germline CDR1 SGHRS, CDR2 YFSETQ. V shed 4 bases and J shed 4 bases, with 11 bases lying between them. This CDR3 is built from 14 residues. CDR3 in DNA: TGCGCCAGCAGCCATGGGCAGGGCACCGGGGAGCTGTTTTTT. Protein: CASSHGQGTGELFF.

The J gene is TRBJ2-5, the V gene TRBV19; D is possibly TRBD2 (5 bases). The germline gives CDR1 LNHDA, CDR2 SQIVND (reference sequence). The CDR3 loop spans 13 amino acids. Trimming shortened V by 3 bases and J by 5 bases, and 10 bases separated the two germline ends. The CDR3 protein is CASSIASWETQYF. Written as DNA, the CDR3 is TGTGCCAGTAGTATCGCTAGCTGGGAGACCCAGTACTTC.

This sequence joins TRBV30 and TRBJ2-3, with TRBD2 as a possible D gene (6 bases). This CDR3 region has 16 residues. The germline gives CDR1 GTSNPN, CDR2 SVGIG (reference sequence). Trimming removed 1 base at V and 2 bases at J, with 16 bases between. CDR3 DNA: TGTGCCTGGAGTGCTAGCGCGGGGACCCTCACAGATACGCAGTATTTT. Residues: CAWSASAGTLTDTQYF.

The chain is built from TRBV3-1 (or the pseudogene TRBV3-2) and TRBJ1-1, with D possibly matching TRBD1 (5 bases). The V gene's germline CDR1 is LGHDT and CDR2 YNNKEL (reference sequence). The CDR3 runs to 14 residues. Trimming stripped 0 bases from V and 8 bases from J, with 13 bases between. CDR3 loop: CASSQDRVGGEAFF. Written as DNA, the CDR3 is TGTGCCAGCAGCCAAGACAGGGTGGGAGGGGAAGCTTTCTTT.

V and J are TRBV10-2 and TRBJ1-4; D remains unclear. Per germline, CDR1 WSHSY and CDR2 SAAADI. This CDR3 is 15 amino acids long. V lost 8 bases to trimming and J lost 0 bases, with 13 bases between them. The CDR3 loop is CASVRLFATNEKLFF. The CDR3 DNA reads TGCGCCAGCGTGCGGCTTTTTGCAACTAATGAAAAACTGTTTTTT.

This sequence joins TRBV5-8 and TRBJ2-1; 12 nucleotides agree with TRBD2. The ends lost 6 bases at V and 9 bases at J; junction bases unmatched: 13. The CDR3 is made up of 16 amino acids. CDR1 and CDR2 (germline): SGHTS, YDEGEE. Written as DNA, the CDR3 is TGTGCCAGCACCCTCGGACTAGCGGGAAAGTTTGGTGAGCAGTTCTTC. Translated, it gives CASTLGLAGKFGEQFF.

This rearrangement joins TRBV7-9 to TRBJ1-2, with 9 bases fitting TRBD1. The V segment lost 4 bases and the J segment 1 base; nucleotides outside the gene matches: 4. Germline CDR1 SEHNR, CDR2 FQNEAQ (reference sequence). This CDR3 contains 15 residues. CDR3 DNA sequence: TGTGCCAGCAGCTCACAGGGGGCCGGTAACTATGGCTACACCTTC. As protein: CASSSQGAGNYGYTF.

This clone was detected only a few times. V is TRBV10-1 and J is TRBJ1-2; D call uncertain. Germline V gene data show CDR1 as WNHNN and CDR2 as SYGVQD (reference sequence). V dropped 3 bases and J dropped 4 bases, with 9 bases sitting between them. This CDR3 region has 13 residues. CDR3 sequence reads: CASSDSLFYGYTF. The CDR3, as DNA: TGCGCCAGCAGTGACAGTTTATTCTATGGCTACACCTTC.

The chain couples TRBV30 to TRBJ2-2; 9 bases map to TRBD1. This CDR3 is built from 17 residues. The V segment lost 4 bases and the J segment 1 base; nucleotides outside the gene matches: 10. Germline V gene data show CDR1 as GTSNPN and CDR2 as SVGIG (reference sequence). CDR3 in DNA: TGTGCCTGGAACCTTAGAACAGGGGGCCGGAACACCGGGGAGCTGTTTTTT. This encodes CAWNLRTGGRNTGELFF.

This chain uses TRBV5-6 with TRBJ1-2; 8 positions agree with TRBD1. The CDR3 sequence is 13 residues long. Trimming took 3 bases from V and 7 from J; bases not matched to a gene: 5. From germline, CDR1 is SGHDT and CDR2 YYEEEE. The CDR3 nucleotides read TGTGCCAGCAGCTCGACAGGGGTCGGTGGCTACACCTTC. This translates into CASSSTGVGGYTF.

The J gene is TRBJ1-5, the V gene TRBV14; D remains ambiguous. The germline V and J ends were trimmed by 2 bases and 9 bases, with 11 bases remaining between them. The germline V gene has CDR1 SGHDN and CDR2 FVKESK. CDR3 size: 13 residues. Written as DNA, the CDR3 is TGTGCCAGCAGCCAAACCCGGGTCGGGCCCCAGCATTTT. Its translation: CASSQTRVGPQHF.

The chain is built from TRBV7-3 and TRBJ2-1, with 8 bases fitting TRBD2. Germline V gene data show CDR1 as SGHTA and CDR2 as FQGTGA. The CDR3 is 14 amino acids. Trimming took 6 bases from V and 4 from J; bases not matched to a gene: 5. The CDR3 reads CASSPSGGYNEQFF. The CDR3 DNA reads as TGTGCCAGCAGTCCAAGCGGGGGTTACAATGAGCAGTTCTTC. Full variable domain (remainder filled in from reference TRBV7-3 and TRBJ2-1): GAGVSQTPSNKVTEKGKYVELRCDPISGHTALYWYRQSLGQGPEFLIYFQGTGAADDSGLPNDRFFAVRPEGSVSTLKIQRTERGDSAVYLCASSPSGGYNEQFFGPGTRLTVL.

J is TRBJ1-1 and V is TRBV15; perhaps TRBD1 as D (5 bases). CDR3 length: 17 amino acids. Trimming removed 0 bases at V and 0 bases at J, with 14 bases between. The germline CDR1 and CDR2 sequences are LNHNV and YYDKDF (reference sequence). CDR3: CATSRDSGGRVNTEAFF. The CDR3 nucleotides are TGTGCCACCAGCAGAGATTCGGGGGGAAGGGTGAACACTGAAGCTTTCTTT.

The chain combines TRBV9 with TRBJ2-5, with D uncertain. Germline values: CDR1 SGDLS, CDR2 YYNGEE. CDR3 length equals 12 residues. The germline V and J ends were trimmed by 4 bases and 5 bases, with 9 bases remaining between them. CDR3 amino acids: CASSSVGETQYF. DNA for the CDR3: TGTGCCAGCAGCTCAGTCGGGGAGACCCAGTACTTC.

The chain carries TRBV3-1 (or the pseudogene TRBV3-2) and TRBJ2-1; 10 positions match TRBD2. The CDR3 totals 16 residues. Germline assignment: CDR1 LGHDT and CDR2 YNNKEL (reference sequence). Trimming took 4 bases from V and 13 from J; bases not matched to a gene: 16. CDR3 sequence (DNA): TGTGCCAGCAGCCTAGGTTACGTAGCGGGGGGTAAAGATCAGTTCTTC. The encoded protein is CASSLGYVAGGKDQFF.

V usage is TRBV5-1 and J usage is TRBJ2-3, with D perhaps matching TRBD1 (6 bases). Trimming cost V 0 bases and J 6 bases, with 11 bases left between them. The CDR3 consists of 14 residues. Germline lookup yields CDR1 SGHRS and CDR2 YFSETQ. CDR3 sequence: CASSLDQGWDTQYF. The CDR3 DNA sequence: TGCGCCAGCAGCTTGGACCAGGGGTGGGATACGCAGTATTTT.

This rearrangement joins TRBV19 to TRBJ2-1; 8 positions agree with TRBD2. The trim removed 5 bases at V and 4 bases at J, leaving 10 bases unmatched. Germline V lookup: CDR1 LNHDA, CDR2 SQIVND (reference sequence). This CDR3 is built from 16 residues. CDR3: CASSFHSGETYNEQFF. The CDR3 nucleotides are TGTGCCAGTAGTTTTCATAGCGGGGAGACGTACAATGAGCAGTTCTTC.

The chain carries TRBV19 and TRBJ1-2, with TRBD1 matching over 7 bases. CDR1 is LNHDA, CDR2 SQIVND, per germline (reference sequence). The ends lost 3 bases at V and 3 bases at J; junction bases unmatched: 7. The CDR3 spans 15 residues. Here the CDR3 DNA reads TGTGCCAGTAGTATGCAGGGGGATCGGGACTATGGCTACACCTTC. As protein: CASSMQGDRDYGYTF.

The gene calls are TRBV19 and TRBJ2-6; D is possibly TRBD2 (6 bases). This CDR3 is 16 amino acids long. V lost 5 bases to trimming and J lost 1 base, with 12 bases between them. The V gene's germline CDR1 is LNHDA and CDR2 SQIVND (reference sequence). The CDR3 here is CASSSLGGSGANVLTF. The CDR3 DNA is TGTGCCAGTAGTTCTCTCGGGGGTTCTGGGGCCAACGTCCTGACTTTC.

This chain links TRBV9 with TRBJ1-1; a weak D match, TRBD1 (6 bases). The V end was cut by 0 bases, the J end by 8 bases, with 11 bases between. CDR1 is SGDLS and CDR2 is YYNGEE in the germline V gene. The CDR3 runs 13 residues. Here the CDR3 DNA reads TGTGCCAGCAGCGTAGTTTCAGGGGCGGAAGCTTTCTTT. Its protein product is CASSVVSGAEAFF.